Shown below are 12 T cell receptor beta chains from a single sample sequenced in a study of cytomegalovirus exposure and HLA in healthy donors. It was with 60 Vbeta and 13 Jbeta primers that the PCR ran. The assay was immunoSEQ multiplex PCR, and TCRdb's table has in-frame clones only and misses some. The sample consists of 150,000 to 200,000 clones, around 72% of them appearing once. Sequencing used PBMCs. The receptor set was obtained from a woman in her thirties or forties in good health and CMV-seropositive.

The V gene is TRBV20-1, the J gene TRBJ1-3; D remains unclear. The V end lost 5 bases, the J end lost 4 bases, and 6 bases lay between the germline ends. CDR1 is DFQATT, CDR2 SNEGSKA, per germline (reference sequence). The CDR3 contains 11 residues. This CDR3 is CSAPLGNTIYF. The CDR3 DNA sequence: TGCAGTGCTCCCCTAGGAAACACCATATATTTT.

Turning to this clone: Other DNA sequences in the sample encode the same CDR3. This chain links TRBV27 with TRBJ2-3; a possible D gene is TRBD2 (5 bases). Germline values: CDR1 MNHEY, CDR2 SMNVEV (reference sequence). V lost 5 bases and J lost 2, with 23 bases in between. This CDR3 region has 18 residues. The CDR3 DNA follows: TGTGCCAGCAGTCTAACCCCCCCGCGGGCCCCTGTCACAGATACGCAGTATTTT. Translation gives CASSLTPPRAPVTDTQYF.

The chain links TRBV7-3 to TRBJ2-1; TRBD2 is a possible D gene (6 bases). Trimming took 5 bases from V and 0 from J, leaving 14 bases between them. CDR1 is SGHTA and CDR2 is FQGTGA in the germline V gene. This CDR3 spans 16 amino acids. The CDR3 DNA sequence: TGTGCCAGCAGCGCCGGGACCGGGGGCTCCTACAATGAGCAGTTCTTC. Translating it yields CASSAGTGGSYNEQFF.

The V gene is TRBV10-3, the J gene TRBJ1-2; D is perhaps TRBD1 (5 bases). CDR1 ENHRY and CDR2 SYGVKD come from the germline V gene. This CDR3 has 13 residues. V dropped 6 bases and J dropped 4 bases, with 12 bases sitting between them. The CDR3 reads CAIRNRMFYGYTF. In DNA form, the CDR3 reads TGTGCCATCAGAAACAGGATGTTCTATGGCTACACCTTC.

This clone appeared a few times. The chain combines TRBV28 with TRBJ1-3; D is unresolved. Per germline, CDR1 MDHEN and CDR2 SYDVKM. This CDR3 spans 13 amino acids. The ends were cut back, 5 bases at V and 4 bases at J, with 9 bases in the middle. The CDR3 region has the DNA TGTGCCAGCAGTCCTTCACTAGGAAACACCATATATTTT. Its protein is CASSPSLGNTIYF.

This chain uses TRBV5-4 with TRBJ2-1; maybe TRBD2 (6 bases). CDR3 length equals 15 residues. Trimming removed 2 bases at V and 1 base at J, with 10 bases between. CDR1 and CDR2 (germline): SGHNT, YYREEE (reference sequence). CDR3: CASSFGTVSYNEQFF. DNA for the CDR3: TGTGCCAGCAGCTTTGGGACTGTTTCCTACAATGAGCAGTTCTTC.

The genes are TRBV6-6 and TRBJ1-4; no definite D call. The CDR3 loop spans 14 amino acids. Germline assignment: CDR1 MNHNY and CDR2 SVGAGI (reference sequence). V was cut by 5 bases and J by 8 bases, with 15 bases left in between. The CDR3, as DNA: TGTGCCAGCAGTCTCGAAACTCCCTTAGAAAAACTGTTTTTT. It codes for CASSLETPLEKLFF.

J is TRBJ1-2 and V is TRBV5-6, with TRBD1 matching over 10 bases. Germline V lookup: CDR1 SGHDT, CDR2 YYEEEE. The ends lost 2 bases at V and 6 bases at J; junction bases unmatched: 4. The CDR3 extends over 14 amino acids. The CDR3 region is CASSFRTGGHGYTF. The CDR3, as DNA: TGTGCCAGCAGCTTCCGGACAGGGGGTCATGGCTACACCTTC.

This clone was seen only once. This rearrangement joins TRBV5-5 to TRBJ2-7, with TRBD1 matching over 9 bases. This CDR3 region has 15 residues. Germline CDR1 is SGHKS and CDR2 is YYEKEE (reference sequence). V trimming: 2 bases; J trimming: 1 base; junction bases outside the gene matches: 4. The CDR3 spells CASSLTGGASYEQYF. CDR3 DNA: TGTGCCAGCAGCTTAACAGGGGGCGCTTCCTACGAGCAGTACTTC.

This chain links TRBV10-3 with TRBJ2-5, with 9 positions matching TRBD2. Trimming removed 8 bases from V and 5 bases from J; junction bases left unmatched: 3. The CDR3 spans 12 residues. The germline V gene encodes CDR1 ENHRY and CDR2 SYGVKD. In DNA, the CDR3 is TGTGCCATCGGGGCGGGGGGGGAGACCCAGTACTTC. The encoded protein is CAIGAGGETQYF.

The chain couples TRBV7-3 to TRBJ1-1; TRBD1 agrees at 7 bases. CDR1 and CDR2 from the germline V gene are SGHTA and FQGTGA. The CDR3 consists of 16 residues. V lost 4 bases, J lost 0 bases, and 8 bases stayed unmatched. In nucleotides, the CDR3 is TGTGCCAGCAGCTCAAATAACAGGGGCTTGAACACTGAAGCTTTCTTT. Translating it yields CASSSNNRGLNTEAFF.

The chain recombines TRBV5-5 with TRBJ2-7; D is possibly TRBD2 (6 bases). The germline V gene has CDR1 SGHKS and CDR2 YYEKEE (reference sequence). The CDR3 length is 15 residues. The ends were cut back, 1 base at V and 5 bases at J, with 16 bases in the middle. Written as DNA, the CDR3 is TGTGCCAGCAGCTTGTTCGGTGCGGGAACCGACGAGCAGTACTTC. As protein: CASSLFGAGTDEQYF.